The rows below give T cell receptor beta chains drawn from one sample of a study of shared clonotypes between healthy human individuals. Clones were sequenced by immunoSEQ multiplex PCR, and TCRdb holds only the in-frame ones, with some missing. The sample holds around 83,000 clones, 60% to 70% seen once. The specimen sequenced was memory CD8+ T cells sorted from blood. These receptors all come from a man aged 25-40 years in good health. The CDR3 runs from the conserved cysteine through the conserved F or W. A D gene is named only where the DNA matches it firmly. Clone size is shown for a subset of rows, as once, few, many or a class of expanded clone.

J | size | D | V | DNA | CDR3
TRBJ2-2 | once | . | TRBV6-4 | TGTGCCAGCACCCGGACAGCTAACACCGGGGAGCTGTTTTTT | CASTRTANTGELFF
TRBJ2-3 | . | TRBD2 | TRBV6-1 | TGTGCCAGCAGTGATTTCGGACTAGCGGGAGAAAAGTTCGTCACAGATACGCAGTATTTT | CASSDFGLAGEKFVTDTQYF
TRBJ2-1 | . | TRBD2 | TRBV6-1 | TGTGCCAGCAGTGAAGGGTTAGCGGGAGGCCTCCTAGGTGAGCAGTTCTTC | CASSEGLAGGLLGEQFF
TRBJ2-3 | . | TRBD2 | TRBV5-1 | TGCGCCAGCAGCTTGGAAGCGGGGGGCACAGATACGCAGTATTTT | CASSLEAGGTDTQYF
TRBJ2-3 | many | . | TRBV5-1 | TGCGCCAGCAAGTCCGCAGGGCGGCCAGATACGCAGTATTTT | CASKSAGRPDTQYF
TRBJ1-1 | few | . | TRBV25-1 | TGTGCCAGCAGTGACTTAGACTGGGACACCACTGAAGCTTTCTTT | CASSDLDWDTTEAFF
TRBJ2-7 | many | TRBD2 | TRBV11-2 | TGTGCCAGCAGCTTTGGGACTAGCGGCTACGAGCAGTACTTC | CASSFGTSGYEQYF
TRBJ1-5 | many | . | TRBV27 | TGTGCCAGCGCTCTGGGGGGCACCAATCAGCCCCAGCATTTT | CASALGGTNQPQHF
TRBJ2-2 | . | TRBD2 | TRBV18 | TGTGCCAGCTCCCCAGGGACTAGCGGGAGACTCGGGGAGCTGTTTTTT | CASSPGTSGRLGELFF
TRBJ1-5 | few | . | TRBV6-5 | TGTGCCAGCAGTTACTCGGGGGGCGAGAATCAGCCCCAGCATTTT | CASSYSGGENQPQHF
TRBJ2-7 | . | . | TRBV5-1 | TGCGCCAGCAGCTTGGGGACACCCTCTTACGAGCAGTACTTC | CASSLGTPSYEQYF
TRBJ2-1 | many | TRBD2 | TRBV6-5 | TGTGCCAGCAGCCCCGGGACTAGCAGGAATGATGAGCAGTTCTTC | CASSPGTSRNDEQFF
TRBJ1-2 | few | . | TRBV7-2 | TGTGCCAGCAGCTTAGTTGGCTACACCTTC | CASSLVGYTF
TRBJ2-7 | few | TRBD1 | TRBV6-6 | TGTGCCAGCAGTACGACAGGGGGCGAAGGACGCGAGCAGTACTTC | CASSTTGGEGREQYF
TRBJ2-2 | . | . | TRBV27 | TGTGCCAGCAGTTTACAGATCCAGGTGCAGCCCGGGGAGCTGTTTTTT | CASSLQIQVQPGELFF
TRBJ2-5 | . | TRBD2 | TRBV25-1 | TGTGCCAGTCGGGAGGGGCAAGAGACCCAGTACTTC | CASREGQETQYF
TRBJ2-3 | . | . | TRBV19 | TGTGCCAGTAGCTGGACAGATACGCAGTATTTT | CASSWTDTQYF
TRBJ1-1 | . | . | TRBV7-9 | TGTGCCAGCAGCTTAGATTGGGTAATCGGCACTGAAGCTTTCTTT | CASSLDWVIGTEAFF
TRBJ2-3 | . | . | TRBV7-3 | TGTGCCAGCACCACCCTAGCAACAGATACGCAGTATTTT | CASTTLATDTQYF
TRBJ2-6 | . | . | TRBV5-1 | TGCGCCAGCAGCTGGGGGACCAGGAATCTCTCCGGGGCCAACGTCCTGACTTTC | CASSWGTRNLSGANVLTF
TRBJ2-5 | . | . | TRBV11-2 | TGTGCCAGCAGCTCGCGGCAGACCCAGTACTTC | CASSSRQTQYF